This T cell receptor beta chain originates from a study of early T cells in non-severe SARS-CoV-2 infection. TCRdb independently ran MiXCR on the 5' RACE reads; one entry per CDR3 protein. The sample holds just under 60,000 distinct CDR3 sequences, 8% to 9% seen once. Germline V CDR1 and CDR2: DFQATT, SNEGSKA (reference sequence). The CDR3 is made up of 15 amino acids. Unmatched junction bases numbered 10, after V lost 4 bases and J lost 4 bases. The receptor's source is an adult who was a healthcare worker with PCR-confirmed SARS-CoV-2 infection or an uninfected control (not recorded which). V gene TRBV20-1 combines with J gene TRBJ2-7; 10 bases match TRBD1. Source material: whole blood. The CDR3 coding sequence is TGCAGTGCTATTCCCGGGACAGGGGCCCAATACGAGCAGTACTTC. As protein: CSAIPGTGAQYEQYF.